This TCR beta chain is from a study of glioma-infiltrating T cells after dendritic cell vaccination. The study's findings and limits: Only a small number of patients had complete blood and tumor samples.

Comments on this clone: What it binds is unknown.

As for time point: after dendritic cell vaccination, including at tumor progression/relapse. The repertoire was sequenced with immunoSEQ multiplex PCR; TCRdb's copy has only in-frame clones and lacks some. Among more than 95,000 clones listed, 90% were seen once. The CDR3 is 14 residues long. V was pared by 6 bases and J by 9 bases, with 18 bases between. The V gene's germline CDR1 is SGHVS and CDR2 FQNEAQ. The TCR comes from a human donor with glioblastoma. The chain recombines TRBV7-8 with TRBJ1-3; possible D gene TRBD1, 5 bases. The material was blood, obtained after dendritic cell vaccination. CDR3 region: CASRPLVGGTTIYF. CDR3 DNA: TGTGCCAGCAGACCGCTTGTGGGGGGTACCACCATATATTTT.